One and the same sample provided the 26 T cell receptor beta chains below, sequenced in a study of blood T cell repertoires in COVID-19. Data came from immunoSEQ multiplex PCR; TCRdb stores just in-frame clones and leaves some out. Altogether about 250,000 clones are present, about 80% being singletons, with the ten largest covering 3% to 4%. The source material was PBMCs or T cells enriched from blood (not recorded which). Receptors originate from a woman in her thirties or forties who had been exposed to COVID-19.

The CDR3 sequence is CSVEDRFRGTTEAFF. CDR3 sequence (DNA): TGCAGCGTTGAAGATCGGTTTAGGGGAACGACTGAAGCTTTCTTT. This chain uses TRBV29-1 with TRBJ1-1, with D possibly being TRBD1 (5 bases). With 0 bases removed from V and 5 bases from J, the gap between germline ends came to 16 bases. From germline, CDR1 is SQVTM and CDR2 ANQGSEA. The CDR3 is 15 amino acids.

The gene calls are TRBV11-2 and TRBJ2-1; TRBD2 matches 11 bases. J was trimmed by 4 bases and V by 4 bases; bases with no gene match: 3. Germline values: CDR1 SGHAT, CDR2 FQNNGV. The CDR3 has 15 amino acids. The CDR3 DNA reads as TGTGCCAGCAGCTACGGGACTAGCGGATACAATGAGCAGTTCTTC. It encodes CASSYGTSGYNEQFF. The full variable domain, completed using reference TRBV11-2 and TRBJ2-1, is EAGVAQSPRYKIIEKRQSVAFWCNPISGHATLYWYQQILGQGPKLLIQFQNNGVVDDSQLPKDRFSAERLKGVDSTLKIQPAKLEDSAVYLCASSYGTSGYNEQFFGPGTRLTVL.

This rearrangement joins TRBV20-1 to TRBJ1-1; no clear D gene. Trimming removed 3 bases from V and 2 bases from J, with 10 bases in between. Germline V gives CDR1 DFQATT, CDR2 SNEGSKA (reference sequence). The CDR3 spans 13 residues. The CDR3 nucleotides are TGCAGTGCTAGTAATCCAGATAACACTGAAGCTTTCTTT. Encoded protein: CSASNPDNTEAFF.

The CDR3 sequence is CSAYYTGELFF. The CDR3 nucleotides read TGCAGTGCTTACTACACCGGGGAGCTGTTTTTT. The chain joins TRBV20-1 to TRBJ2-2, with no clear D. Trimming cost V 5 bases and J 3 bases, with 4 bases left between them. CDR3 length: 11 amino acids. Per germline, CDR1 DFQATT and CDR2 SNEGSKA (reference sequence).

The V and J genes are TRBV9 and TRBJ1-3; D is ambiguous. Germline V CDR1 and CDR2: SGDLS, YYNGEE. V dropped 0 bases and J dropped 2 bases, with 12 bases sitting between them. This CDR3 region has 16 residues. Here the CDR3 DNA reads TGTGCCAGCAGCGTAGCACAGTCTCATGCTGGAAACACCATATATTTT. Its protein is CASSVAQSHAGNTIYF.

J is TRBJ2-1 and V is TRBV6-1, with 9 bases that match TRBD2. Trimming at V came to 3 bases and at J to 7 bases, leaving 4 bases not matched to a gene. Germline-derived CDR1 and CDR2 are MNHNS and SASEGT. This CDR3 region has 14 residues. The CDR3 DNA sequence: TGTGCCAGCAGTGAGGGGACTAGCAGAAATGAGCAGTTCTTC. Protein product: CASSEGTSRNEQFF.

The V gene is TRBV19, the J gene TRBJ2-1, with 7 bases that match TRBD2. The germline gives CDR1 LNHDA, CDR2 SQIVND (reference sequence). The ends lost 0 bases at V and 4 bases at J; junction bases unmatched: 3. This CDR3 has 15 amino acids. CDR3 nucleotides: TGTGCCAGTAGTATAGAGCGAGCGGGGTACAATGAGCAGTTCTTC. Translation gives CASSIERAGYNEQFF.

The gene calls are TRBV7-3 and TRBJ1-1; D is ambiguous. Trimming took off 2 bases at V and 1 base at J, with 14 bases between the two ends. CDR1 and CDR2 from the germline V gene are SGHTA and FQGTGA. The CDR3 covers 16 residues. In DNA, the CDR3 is TGTGCCAGCAGCTTATTCATGGGAGCTACGAACACTGAAGCTTTCTTT. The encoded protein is CASSLFMGATNTEAFF.

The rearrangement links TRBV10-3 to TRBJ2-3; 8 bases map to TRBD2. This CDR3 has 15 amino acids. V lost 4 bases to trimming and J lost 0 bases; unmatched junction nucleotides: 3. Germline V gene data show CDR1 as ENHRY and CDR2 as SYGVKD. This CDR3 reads CAISGASGSTDTQYF. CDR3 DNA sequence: TGTGCCATCAGTGGGGCTAGCGGGAGCACAGATACGCAGTATTTT.

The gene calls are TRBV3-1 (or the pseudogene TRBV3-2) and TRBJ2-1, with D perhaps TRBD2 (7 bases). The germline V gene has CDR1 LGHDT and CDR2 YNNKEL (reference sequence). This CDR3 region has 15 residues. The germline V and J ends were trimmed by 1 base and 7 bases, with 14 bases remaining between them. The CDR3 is CASSQVAGEGNEQFF. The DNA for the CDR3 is TGTGCCAGCAGCCAAGTGGCAGGGGAGGGGAATGAGCAGTTCTTC.

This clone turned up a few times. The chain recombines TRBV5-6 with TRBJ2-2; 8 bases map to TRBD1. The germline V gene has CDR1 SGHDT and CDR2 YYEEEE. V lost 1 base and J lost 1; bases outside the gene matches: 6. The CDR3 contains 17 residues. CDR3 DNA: TGTGCCAGCAGCTTGCGACGGACAGGGAGGAACACCGGGGAGCTGTTTTTT. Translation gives CASSLRRTGRNTGELFF. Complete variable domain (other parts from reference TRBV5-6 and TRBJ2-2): DAGVTQSPTHLIKTRGQQVTLRCSPKSGHDTVSWYQQALGQGPQFIFQYYEEEERQRGNFPDRFSGHQFPNYSSELNVNALLLGDSALYLCASSLRRTGRNTGELFFGEGSRLTVL.

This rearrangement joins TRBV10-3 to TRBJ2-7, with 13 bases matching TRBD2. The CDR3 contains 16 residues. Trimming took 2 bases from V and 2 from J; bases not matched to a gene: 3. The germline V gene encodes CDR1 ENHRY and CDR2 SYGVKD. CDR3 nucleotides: TGTGCCATCAGTGAGACCGGGACTAGCGGGGCCTACGAGCAGTACTTC. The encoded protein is CAISETGTSGAYEQYF.

CDR3 coding DNA: TGCGCCAGCAGCGAAGGGGCCGGCAATCAGCCCCAGCATTTT. It translates to CASSEGAGNQPQHF. This chain joins TRBV5-1 and TRBJ1-5; weak D call: TRBD1 (5 bases). Trimming cost V 4 bases and J 2 bases, with 10 bases left between them. Germline CDR1 SGHRS, CDR2 YFSETQ. The CDR3 covers 14 residues.

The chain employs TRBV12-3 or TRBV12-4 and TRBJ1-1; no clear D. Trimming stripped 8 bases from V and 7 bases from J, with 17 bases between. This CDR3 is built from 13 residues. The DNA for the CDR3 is TGTGCCAGCGCATTCGGAGGGCTTGTTGAAGCTTTCTTT. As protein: CASAFGGLVEAFF.

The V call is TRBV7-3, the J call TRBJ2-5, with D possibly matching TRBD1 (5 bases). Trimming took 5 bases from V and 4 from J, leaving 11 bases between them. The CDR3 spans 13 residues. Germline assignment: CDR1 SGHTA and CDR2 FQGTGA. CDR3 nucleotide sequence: TGTGCCAGCAGCGACAGCCTTGGAGAGACCCAGTACTTC. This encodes CASSDSLGETQYF.

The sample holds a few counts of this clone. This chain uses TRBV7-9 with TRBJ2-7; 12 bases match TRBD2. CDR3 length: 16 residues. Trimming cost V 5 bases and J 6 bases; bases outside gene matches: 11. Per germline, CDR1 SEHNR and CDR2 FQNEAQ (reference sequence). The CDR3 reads CASSLKRLAGEGEQYF. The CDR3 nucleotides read TGTGCCAGCAGCCTAAAAAGACTAGCGGGGGAGGGCGAGCAGTACTTC.

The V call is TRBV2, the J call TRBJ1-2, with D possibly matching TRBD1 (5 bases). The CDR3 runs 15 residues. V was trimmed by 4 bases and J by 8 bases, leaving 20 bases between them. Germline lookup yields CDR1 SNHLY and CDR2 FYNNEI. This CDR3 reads CASSGDSRPANGYTF. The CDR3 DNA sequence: TGTGCCAGCAGTGGTGACAGCCGACCAGCTAACGGCTACACCTTC.

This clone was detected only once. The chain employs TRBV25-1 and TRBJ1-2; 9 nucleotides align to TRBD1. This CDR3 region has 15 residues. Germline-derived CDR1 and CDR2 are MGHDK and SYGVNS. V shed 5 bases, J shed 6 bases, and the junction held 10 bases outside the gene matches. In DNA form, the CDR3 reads TGTGCCAGCAGTCCATACCGGACAGGGGTTGATGGCTACACCTTC. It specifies CASSPYRTGVDGYTF.

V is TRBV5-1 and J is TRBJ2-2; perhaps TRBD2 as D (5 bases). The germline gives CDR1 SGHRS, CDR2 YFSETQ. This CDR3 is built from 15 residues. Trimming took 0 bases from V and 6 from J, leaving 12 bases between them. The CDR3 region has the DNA TGCGCCAGCAGCTTGGAGGGCAGAGGGTCCGGGGAGCTGTTTTTT. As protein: CASSLEGRGSGELFF.

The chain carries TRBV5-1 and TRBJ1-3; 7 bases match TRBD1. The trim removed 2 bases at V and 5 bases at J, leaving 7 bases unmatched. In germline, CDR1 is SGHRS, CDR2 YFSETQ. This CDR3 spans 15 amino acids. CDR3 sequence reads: CASSLQGPRRNTIYF. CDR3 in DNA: TGCGCCAGCAGCTTACAGGGGCCCAGGAGAAACACCATATATTTT.

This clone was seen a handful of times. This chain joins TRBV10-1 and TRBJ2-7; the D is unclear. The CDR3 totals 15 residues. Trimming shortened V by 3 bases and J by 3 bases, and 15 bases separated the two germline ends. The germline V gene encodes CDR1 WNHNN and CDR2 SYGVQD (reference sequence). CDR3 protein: CASSDLRPLNYEQYF. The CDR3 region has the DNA TGCGCCAGCAGTGATCTGCGGCCATTGAACTACGAGCAGTACTTC.

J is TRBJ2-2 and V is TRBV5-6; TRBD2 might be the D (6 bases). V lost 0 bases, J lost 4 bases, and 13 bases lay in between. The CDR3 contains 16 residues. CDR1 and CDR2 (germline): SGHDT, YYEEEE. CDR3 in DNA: TGTGCCAGCAGCTTGGTACGGGGGAGCGGCACCGGGGAGCTGTTTTTT. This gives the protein CASSLVRGSGTGELFF.

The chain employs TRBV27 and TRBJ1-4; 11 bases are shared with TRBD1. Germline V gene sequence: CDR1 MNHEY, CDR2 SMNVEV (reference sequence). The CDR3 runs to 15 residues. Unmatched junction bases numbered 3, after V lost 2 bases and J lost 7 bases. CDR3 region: CASSLEGQGGEKLFF. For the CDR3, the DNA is TGTGCCAGCAGTTTAGAGGGACAGGGGGGTGAAAAACTGTTTTTT.

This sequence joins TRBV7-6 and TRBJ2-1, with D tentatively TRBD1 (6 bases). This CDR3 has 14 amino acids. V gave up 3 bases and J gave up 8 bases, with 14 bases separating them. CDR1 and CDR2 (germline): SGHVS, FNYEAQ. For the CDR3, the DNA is TGTGCCAGCAGCTTGACAGGCCTTAGGGATGAGCAGTTCTTC. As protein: CASSLTGLRDEQFF.

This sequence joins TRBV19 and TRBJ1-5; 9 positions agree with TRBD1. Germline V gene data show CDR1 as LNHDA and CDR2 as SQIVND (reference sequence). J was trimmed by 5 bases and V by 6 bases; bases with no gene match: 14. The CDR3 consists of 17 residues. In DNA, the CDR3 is TGTGCCAGTAGCCGACCCCATGACAGGGGGAATCATCAGCCCCAGCATTTT. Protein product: CASSRPHDRGNHQPQHF. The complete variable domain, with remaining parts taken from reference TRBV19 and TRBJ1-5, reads DGGITQSPKYLFRKEGQNVTLSCEQNLNHDAMYWYRQDPGQGLRLIYYSQIVNDFQKGDIAEGYSVSREKKESFPLTVTSAQKNPTAFYLCASSRPHDRGNHQPQHFGDGTRLSIL.

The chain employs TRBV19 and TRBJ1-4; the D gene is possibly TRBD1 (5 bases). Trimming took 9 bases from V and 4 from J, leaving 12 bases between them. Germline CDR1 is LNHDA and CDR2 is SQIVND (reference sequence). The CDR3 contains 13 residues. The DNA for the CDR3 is TGTGCCAGCAGCAGGGCGTTTAATGAAAAACTGTTTTTT. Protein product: CASSRAFNEKLFF.